Sequencing of this T cell receptor beta chain was carried out in a study of technical replicates of blood from a few donors. This CDR3 has 13 amino acids. V shed 5 bases and J shed 8 bases, with 15 bases lying between them. The V gene's germline CDR1 is MDHEN and CDR2 SYDVKM. A single count supports this clone. Assay: immunoSEQ multiplex PCR; the TCRdb copy retains only in-frame clones and omits some. The data show 64,000 or so clones, approximately 84% seen once. The V gene is TRBV28, the J gene TRBJ1-2, with a tentative D call TRBD1 (6 bases). This TCR came from a human donor in good health. Some clones in this sample may be carry-over from other donors' samples. Sequencing was done on a sample of PBMCs. In DNA, the CDR3 is TGTGCCAGCAGTACCGAGGGCAGGGGCGGCTACACCTTC. Its protein is CASSTEGRGGYTF.